The rows below give T cell receptor beta chains drawn from one sample of a study of T-cell memory formation after mild COVID-19. One entry per CDR3 protein results from TCRdb running MiXCR on the 5' RACE reads. Of about 160,000 distinct CDR3 sequences listed, around 30% are singletons. The source material was PBMCs or a T cell subset sorted from them (not recorded which). The receptor set was obtained from an adult woman who had mild COVID-19 (a few samples of this study predate the infection). Cell type and time point are not known. The CDR3 runs from the conserved cysteine through the conserved F or W. The D gene is left open where the match is weak. Some rows mark clone size as missing; the rest say once, few, many or name a class of expanded clone.

clone_size,j_call,v_call,d_call,cdr3_nt,cdr3_aa
NA,TRBJ2-2,TRBV10-2,NA,TGCGCCAGCAGTGAGTCATGGGGCACCGGGGAGCTGTTTTTT,CASSESWGTGELFF
few,TRBJ2-3,TRBV7-8,TRBD2,TGTGCCAGCAGCTTCCGGCGGGGGGGGCCCGCCACAGATACGCAGTATTTT,CASSFRRGGPATDTQYF
NA,TRBJ2-4,TRBV5-1,NA,TGCGCCAGCAGCTCGGAGGGACAGCCGGAAAACATTCAGTACTTC,CASSSEGQPENIQYF
NA,TRBJ2-7,TRBV12-3/TRBV12-4,TRBD1,TGTGCCAGCAGTTTAAACGGACAGGGCGACTACGAGCAGTACTTC,CASSLNGQGDYEQYF
NA,TRBJ2-7,TRBV7-9,NA,TGTGCCAGCAGCTTAGAACGGGTGTCCTACGAGCAGTACTTC,CASSLERVSYEQYF
few,TRBJ2-5,TRBV12-3/TRBV12-4,NA,TGTGCCAGCAGCCCCCTGGCTAGCGAAGAGACCCAGTACTTC,CASSPLASEETQYF
NA,TRBJ2-7,TRBV24-1,NA,TGTGCCACCAGTTCTCCGCCAGGCTCAGGGAAGGGCTACGAGCAGTACTTC,CATSSPPGSGKGYEQYF
NA,TRBJ2-5,TRBV6-2/TRBV6-3,TRBD2,TGTGCCAGCAGTTCACCAGGCTCCGGGGGGGAGACCCAGTACTTC,CASSSPGSGGETQYF
NA,TRBJ1-1,TRBV5-6,NA,TGTGCCAGCAGCTTGTACTATGAAGCTTTCTTT,CASSLYYEAFF
once,TRBJ2-5,TRBV29-1,NA,TGCAGCCTGCAAGGGCAGCAAGAGACCCAGTACTTC,CSLQGQQETQYF
NA,TRBJ1-2,TRBV4-2,NA,TGTGCCAGCAGCCAAGTCCCCCAGAACTATGGCTACACCTTC,CASSQVPQNYGYTF
few,TRBJ2-1,TRBV7-9,TRBD1,TGTGCCAGCAGCTTAGCTGACAGGGGTAATGAGCAGTTCTTC,CASSLADRGNEQFF
NA,TRBJ2-1,TRBV25-1,TRBD1,TGTGCCAGCAGTGAATATCCACACACAGGGGGTAGGAATGAGCAGTTCTTC,CASSEYPHTGGRNEQFF
few,TRBJ2-7,TRBV5-1,TRBD1,TGCGCCAGCAGCCTGAACGCCGGGACAGAGCTCTACGAGCAGTACTTC,CASSLNAGTELYEQYF
NA,TRBJ2-7,TRBV7-2,TRBD2,TGTGCCAGCAGCTCCCGACTAGCGGGAGGTGGAGAGCAGTACTTC,CASSSRLAGGGEQYF
NA,TRBJ2-7,TRBV29-1,TRBD1,TGCAGCGTTGGGACAGGTGATGGAGAGCAGTACTTC,CSVGTGDGEQYF
NA,TRBJ2-1,TRBV4-2,NA,TGTGCCAGCAGCAAGCCGGACGGAAAAAATGAGCAGTTCTTC,CASSKPDGKNEQFF
NA,TRBJ1-5,TRBV6-2/TRBV6-3,NA,TGTGCCAGCAGTACTGTCGATCAGCCCCAGCATTTT,CASSTVDQPQHF
few,TRBJ1-6,TRBV20-1,NA,TGCAGTGCTATAGGACAGCGGAATTCACCCCTCCACTTT,CSAIGQRNSPLHF
NA,TRBJ1-3,TRBV3-1,NA,TGTGCCAGCAGCGCCCGGGACCATGGAGGAAACACCATATATTTT,CASSARDHGGNTIYF
NA,TRBJ2-7,TRBV20-1,TRBD1,TGCAGTGCTAGAGCTAGGACAGGCCGAGGCTACGAGCAGTACTTC,CSARARTGRGYEQYF
NA,TRBJ1-2,TRBV3-1,TRBD1,TGTGCCAGCAGAGGGACAGGGGGATTCTATGGCTACACCTTC,CASRGTGGFYGYTF
NA,TRBJ2-7,TRBV2,NA,TGTGCCAGCGGGGGGGCGTACGAGCAGTACTTC,CASGGAYEQYF
few,TRBJ2-2,TRBV7-9,NA,TGTGCCAGCAGCTTAGGGGCCAACACCGGGGAGCTGTTTTTT,CASSLGANTGELFF
NA,TRBJ1-6,TRBV12-3/TRBV12-4,TRBD1,TGTGCCAGCAGTCTCGAAGGGCTCGGGGACAGGGGGAATTCACCCCTCCACTTT,CASSLEGLGDRGNSPLHF
NA,TRBJ2-1,TRBV20-1,TRBD1,TGCAGTGCTAGGGAGAACAGGGGCAACAATGAGCAGTTCTTC,CSARENRGNNEQFF
NA,TRBJ2-7,TRBV5-1,NA,TGCGCCAGCAGCTTGGACAGGATCTACGAGCAGTACTTC,CASSLDRIYEQYF
few,TRBJ1-1,TRBV27,NA,TGTGCCAGCTCCTCCGGGCCTTGGGGCTTTAACGAAGCTTTCTTT,CASSSGPWGFNEAFF
NA,TRBJ2-5,TRBV12-3/TRBV12-4,TRBD2,TGTGCCAGCAGTCTCGTGACTAGCGAACAAGAGACCCAGTACTTC,CASSLVTSEQETQYF
NA,TRBJ2-1,TRBV5-1,TRBD2,TGCGCCAGCAGCTGGGGCAGCGGGGTAGTTGAGCAGTTCTTC,CASSWGSGVVEQFF
NA,TRBJ2-1,TRBV7-6,TRBD2,TGTGCCAGCAGCTTGCCGGGAGGGTACAATGAGCAGTTCTTC,CASSLPGGYNEQFF
NA,TRBJ1-2,TRBV29-1,NA,TGCAGCGTTGGAGAGGAACCCTATGGCTACACCTTC,CSVGEEPYGYTF
NA,TRBJ1-1,TRBV5-1,NA,TGCGCCAGCAGCTTTTGGGGCGGGGGATATGGCGGCACTGAAGCTTTCTTT,CASSFWGGGYGGTEAFF
many,TRBJ1-1,TRBV20-1,NA,TGCAGTGCTGACGGACTGGACACTGAAGCTTTCTTT,CSADGLDTEAFF
few,TRBJ2-7,TRBV4-1,TRBD1,TGCGCCAGCAGCCCTGGACAGGGGAACCTCTACGAGCAGTACTTC,CASSPGQGNLYEQYF
few,TRBJ2-3,TRBV21-1,NA,TGTGCCAGCAGCACCCGGGTTTCAGATACGCAGTATTTT,CASSTRVSDTQYF
few,TRBJ2-7,TRBV7-2,NA,TGTGCCAGCTCCGGGGGCGGGAGCTCCTACGAGCAGTACTTC,CASSGGGSSYEQYF
NA,TRBJ2-7,TRBV5-1,NA,TGCGCCAGCAGCTTGGCGGCAGGGACCTCCTACGAGCAGTACTTC,CASSLAAGTSYEQYF
NA,TRBJ1-5,TRBV7-2,NA,TGTGCCAGCAGCTCCGACGTACCCTCGGCCCAGCATTTT,CASSSDVPSAQHF
NA,TRBJ2-7,TRBV29-1,NA,TGCAGCGTTGAGAATACAGGGATACGGTACTTC,CSVENTGIRYF
NA,TRBJ2-2,TRBV12-3/TRBV12-4,TRBD1,TGTGCCAGCAGTTTAAGAAACAGGGGGAGTCCCGGGGAGCTGTTTTTT,CASSLRNRGSPGELFF
NA,TRBJ2-5,TRBV5-1,NA,TGCGCCAGCAGCTCGACTACCTCCCAAGAGACCCAGTACTTC,CASSSTTSQETQYF
NA,TRBJ2-1,TRBV5-1,TRBD2,TGCGCCAGCAGCTTGGAACCTAGCGGGAGCCCTGAGCAGTTCTTC,CASSLEPSGSPEQFF
NA,TRBJ2-3,TRBV5-1,NA,TGCGCCAGCAGCTTGGAGGGGGATATGAGGGTAGATACGCAGTATTTT,CASSLEGDMRVDTQYF
NA,TRBJ2-7,TRBV7-7,TRBD2,TGTGCTAGCAGCCCTAGCGGGAACTCCTACGAGCAGTACTTC,CASSPSGNSYEQYF
many,TRBJ2-1,TRBV6-5,NA,TGTGCCAGCAGTTACTCGGGGGGCGGGAGCGCGTACAATGAGCAGTTCTTC,CASSYSGGGSAYNEQFF
many,TRBJ1-6,TRBV5-1,NA,TGCGCCAGCAGCTCGGGACGAGATAATTCACCCCTCCACTTT,CASSSGRDNSPLHF
NA,TRBJ1-2,TRBV9,NA,TGTGCCAGCAGCGGAAGAGACCGTACTAACTATGGCTACACCTTC,CASSGRDRTNYGYTF
few,TRBJ2-1,TRBV7-2,TRBD2,TGTGCCAGCAGTTTAGGGTTAGCGGGAGACCACAATGAGCAGTTCTTC,CASSLGLAGDHNEQFF
NA,TRBJ1-6,TRBV7-9,TRBD1,TGTGCCAGCACCGGGACAGGATTCCCGCGACTCCACTTT,CASTGTGFPRLHF
NA,TRBJ1-1,TRBV12-3/TRBV12-4,NA,TGTGCCAGCAGTTTAGATGGCAGTTATAACACTGAAGCTTTCTTT,CASSLDGSYNTEAFF
few,TRBJ2-7,TRBV6-5,NA,TGTGCCAGCAGTGACTTCTACGAGCAGTACTTC,CASSDFYEQYF
NA,TRBJ2-7,TRBV5-5,TRBD1,TGTGCCAGCATATCGACCGGGACAGGGGTTACCTACGAGCAGTACTTC,CASISTGTGVTYEQYF
few,TRBJ2-7,TRBV11-2,TRBD1,TGTGCCAGCAGGCGATCCCCGGGACAGGTGTACGAGCAGTACTTC,CASRRSPGQVYEQYF